Detailed here is one TCR beta chain. Its target antigen remains unknown. Base qualities are not recorded, but no much larger clone differs from it by a single base. This sample stems from a study of blood T cell repertoires in COVID-19 (dated by TCRdb to 2018 to 2020). General notes on the study: Collaborator samples came from the United States, Italy and Spain and covered acute and convalescent phases of COVID-19. The prospective study material was composed of cDNA or gDNA derived from T cells, B-cell-depleted T cells, or PBMCs. Deeply sampled blood TCRbeta repertoires from subjects exposed to, actively infected with, or recovered from COVID-19 were included in the dataset. The repertoires were released in a freely available public database meant as a resource for research on the immune response to SARS-CoV-2. The samples were drawn from the first 160 participants of the ongoing ImmuneRACE study and from 950 to 1,500 subjects provided by 6 global collaborators. Sample metadata almost always included a de-identified subject ID, COVID-19 status, age in years and sex. Where available, HLA class I and class II types were obtained from metadata supplied by the sample provider rather than from assay-based typing.

The paper's findings and limits, for the study overall: The quantity of clinical and demographic metadata differed by source and by participant and was supplied without curation.

The collaborating institutions used their own protocols to collect whole blood in K2EDTA tubes. For TCRbeta analysis, collaborators shipped samples as frozen whole blood, isolated PBMCs, or DNA extracted from either of those sample types. The cysteine opens and the phenylalanine closes a CDR3 of 16 amino acids. Only the CDR3 DNA stays, 48 bases, in frame from base 1. Compared with germline, V lacks 2 bases and J lacks 4 bases; bases without a gene match: 10. CDR1 and CDR2 (SGDLS, YYNGEE) derive from the germline V gene. The immunoSEQ Assay, a bias-controlled multiplex PCR, was used to amplify TCRbeta CDR3 regions from genomic DNA. The authors processed their data as follows. Within the assay, amplification of reference gene primers was used to estimate how many nucleated cells each sample contained. Sequence reads were collapsed and filtered to measure the absolute abundance of every unique TCRbeta CDR3 rearrangement. For each sample, productive Simpson clonality was calculated as the square root of Simpson's diversity index over productive rearrangements. The immuneACCESS repertoire file appears here via TCRdb, limited to in-frame rearrangements. These files lack a portion of the clones; in checked studies, under half of the deficit traces to unresolved V genes, and the cause of the others is not known. V and J calls plus clone size are reproduced from that table; the DNA served to infer D and trimming. The sample contains tens of thousands of clones, 75% to 90% of them found a single time. Around a quarter of the sample belongs to the ten largest clones.

Here the chain combines TRBV9 and TRBJ2-7, and TRBD1 aligns with 9 junction nucleotides. This TCR was recovered from a man between 45 and 60 years old with active or convalescent COVID-19. The sample taken for sequencing was peripheral blood. The CDR3 corresponds to CASSVSPGQGEYEQYF. DNA sequence: TGTGCCAGCAGCGTGTCACCGGGACAGGGAGAGTACGAGCAGTACTTC.